This record covers a single T cell receptor (beta chain). This CDR3 region has 17 residues. Germline trimming cut 6 bases from V and 4 bases from J; bases unmatched to any gene: 13. The sample comes from a study of CD8+CD57+ T cells in acquired aplastic anemia. Profiling of TCR beta VDJ combinations and CDR3 sequences used genomic DNA as template. TCRdb used MiXCR to reprocess the reads, holding one entry per CDR3 protein. The sample comprises more than 100,000 distinct CDR3 sequences, 48% of which are singletons, and 2.5% rests with the top ten. The receptor's source is a human donor in good health, serving as a control. Sequences were obtained from sorted CD4+, CD8+, or CD8+CD57+ T cells (not recorded which) from PBMCs. V and J are TRBV12-3 or TRBV12-4 and TRBJ1-5; 9 nucleotides agree with TRBD1. CDR3 loop: CASRRGTGSSSNQPQHF. CDR3 nucleotides: TGTGCCAGCAGACGTGGGACAGGGTCTTCGTCAAATCAGCCCCAGCATTTT.